The 17 T cell receptor beta chains reported below all come from one sample, sequenced in a study of identical twins. TCRdb re-called the 5' RACE reads through MiXCR, storing one row per CDR3 protein. Found here are around 370,000 distinct CDR3 sequences, about 9% of them singletons; the top ten hold approximately 9.3%. Sequenced material: naive T cells sorted from blood. All receptors come from a woman aged 45-60 years in good health.

This clonotype has a count of ten or more. The chain carries TRBV7-9 and TRBJ1-1; no clear D gene. From germline, CDR1 is SEHNR and CDR2 FQNEAQ (reference sequence). CDR3 length equals 12 residues. Trimming took 7 bases from V and 4 from J, leaving 10 bases between them. The CDR3 sequence: CASTPAGTEAFF. The CDR3 coding sequence is TGTGCCAGCACCCCGGCGGGCACTGAAGCTTTCTTT.

This rearrangement joins TRBV18 to TRBJ2-1; D is unclear. V was shortened by 1 base and J by 6 bases, with 7 bases between the two germline ends. The CDR3 has 13 residues. Germline loops: CDR1 KGHSH, CDR2 LQKENI. The CDR3 region is CASSPLLTNEQFF. The CDR3 DNA is TGTGCCAGCTCACCACTCCTTACCAATGAGCAGTTCTTC. The variable domain in full, with the rest retrieved from reference TRBV18 and TRBJ2-1, is NAGVMQNPRHLVRRRGQEARLRCSPMKGHSHVYWYRQLPEEGLKFMVYLQKENIIDESGMPKERFSAEFPKEGPSILRIQQVVRGDSAAYFCASSPLLTNEQFFGPGTRLTVL.

This rearrangement joins TRBV12-3 or TRBV12-4 to TRBJ2-7; D is ambiguous. This CDR3 comprises 14 residues. Trimming took off 3 bases at V and 0 bases at J, with 9 bases between the two ends. Here the CDR3 DNA reads TGTGCCAGCAGTTTTGGCGACCACTCCTACGAGCAGTACTTC. Its translation: CASSFGDHSYEQYF.

The CDR3 DNA sequence: TGTGCCAGCATCCCGACTAGCGGAGGCTACAATGAGCAGTTCTTC. Protein sequence: CASIPTSGGYNEQFF. V gene TRBV12-3 or TRBV12-4 combines with J gene TRBJ2-1; 9 nucleotides match TRBD2. V gave up 7 bases and J gave up 3 bases; unmatched junction bases: 7. There are 15 residues in the CDR3.

The table lists this clonotype with a few counts. The CDR3: CASSYSLAGGYNEQFF. The CDR3 coding sequence is TGTGCCAGCAGTTACAGTCTAGCGGGAGGCTACAATGAGCAGTTCTTC. This chain joins TRBV6-5 and TRBJ2-1; 11 nucleotides align to TRBD2. With 2 bases clipped from V and 3 bases from J, the junction kept 3 bases outside the gene matches. This CDR3 has 16 amino acids. Germline lookup yields CDR1 MNHEY and CDR2 SVGAGI.

This clonotype has ten or more counts. The chain recombines TRBV20-1 with TRBJ2-7; 8 bases fit TRBD1. Germline V gene sequence: CDR1 DFQATT, CDR2 SNEGSKA (reference sequence). The V gene end was trimmed by 6 bases and the J gene end by 3 bases; junction bases not matched to a gene: 10. CDR3 size: 14 residues. CDR3 DNA: TGCAGTGCGGGAAGACAGGGGAGTGACTACGAGCAGTACTTC. Translated, it gives CSAGRQGSDYEQYF.

This chain connects TRBV3-1 to TRBJ2-1, with 9 positions matching TRBD2. V shed 1 base, J shed 7 bases, and the junction held 14 bases outside the gene matches. The V gene's germline CDR1 is LGHDT and CDR2 YNNKEL (reference sequence). The CDR3 contains 18 residues. The CDR3 here is CASSQVGLAGDGPNEQFF. The CDR3 bases are TGTGCCAGCAGCCAAGTCGGGTTAGCGGGAGATGGGCCTAATGAGCAGTTCTTC.

The chain has TRBV20-1 and TRBJ2-2, with 9 bases identical to TRBD2. The length of the CDR3 is 17 residues. Germline CDR1 and CDR2: DFQATT and SNEGSKA (reference sequence). V was clipped by 0 bases and J by 0 bases; unmatched bases: 5. CDR3 coding DNA: TGCAGTGCTAGAGATCGGAGACTAGCGGCGAACACCGGGGAGCTGTTTTTT. Translating it yields CSARDRRLAANTGELFF.

V gene TRBV29-1 combines with J gene TRBJ2-1, with 7 bases aligning to TRBD2. Germline-derived CDR1 and CDR2 are SQVTM and ANQGSEA. There are 15 residues in the CDR3. Trimming took 1 base from V and 2 from J; bases not matched to a gene: 5. The CDR3 loop reads CSVEGAGVAYNEQFF. CDR3 DNA sequence: TGCAGCGTTGAAGGTGCGGGAGTTGCCTACAATGAGCAGTTCTTC.

This clonotype was seen a few times. The chain combines TRBV6-2 or TRBV6-3 with TRBJ2-3; 13 bases map to TRBD2. V lost 5 bases, J lost 6 bases, and 5 bases stayed unmatched. The germline V gene encodes CDR1 MNHEY and CDR2 SVGEGT. The CDR3 totals 15 residues. The CDR3 reads CASSKLAGGPDTQYF. The CDR3 nucleotides read TGTGCCAGCAGTAAACTAGCGGGAGGGCCCGATACGCAGTATTTT.

This clonotype was picked up many times. The chain employs TRBV12-3 or TRBV12-4 and TRBJ2-2; D is ambiguous. The CDR3 is made up of 16 amino acids. V dropped 10 bases and J dropped 0 bases, with 18 bases sitting between them. The CDR3 loop reads CATSPGLSSNTGELFF. CDR3 DNA sequence: TGTGCCACCTCCCCCGGGTTATCCTCGAACACCGGGGAGCTGTTTTTT.

This clonotype occurred a few times. The rearrangement links TRBV7-9 to TRBJ2-1, with 9 bases aligning to TRBD2. Germline V gene sequence: CDR1 SEHNR, CDR2 FQNEAQ (reference sequence). This CDR3 has 16 amino acids. V shed 5 bases, J shed 0 bases, and the junction held 5 bases outside the gene matches. The chain's CDR3 is CASSILSGSSYNEQFF. DNA for the CDR3: TGTGCCAGCAGCATACTTAGCGGGAGCTCCTACAATGAGCAGTTCTTC.

The table lists this clonotype with a few counts. The gene calls are TRBV20-1 and TRBJ2-7; TRBD1 aligns across 8 bases. Trimming at V came to 6 bases and at J to 6 bases, leaving 10 bases not matched to a gene. CDR3 size: 13 residues. From germline, CDR1 is DFQATT and CDR2 SNEGSKA (reference sequence). The CDR3 here is CSAFALGQVEQYF. Here the CDR3 DNA reads TGCAGTGCCTTTGCTCTGGGACAGGTCGAGCAGTACTTC.

This clonotype was seen at least ten times. J is TRBJ2-1 and V is TRBV10-3; D is perhaps TRBD1 (6 bases). The CDR3 runs to 13 residues. The germline V and J ends were trimmed by 1 base and 6 bases, with 7 bases remaining between them. Germline V CDR1 and CDR2: ENHRY, SYGVKD. CDR3 amino acids: CAISELQGNEQFF. The CDR3 bases are TGTGCCATCAGTGAGTTACAGGGCAATGAGCAGTTCTTC.

A remark on this clonotype: This CDR3 fails to terminate in the conserved phenylalanine or tryptophan, so it likely reflects a read error. The chain uses TRBV2 and TRBJ2-1; weak D call: TRBD1 (6 bases). Per germline, CDR1 SNHLY and CDR2 FYNNEI. This CDR3 is 14 amino acids long. V was clipped by 6 bases and J by 2 bases, with 11 bases between them. CDR3 loop: CASRGAGAYNEQFY. DNA of the CDR3: TGTGCCAGCAGGGGGGCAGGGGCCTACAATGAGCAGTTCTAC.

This chain connects TRBV5-1 to TRBJ1-2; D is unresolved. The CDR3 consists of 14 residues. Between the trimmed V and J ends, which lost 0 bases and 2 bases, there was a span of 8 bases. Germline V gene data show CDR1 as SGHRS and CDR2 as YFSETQ. CDR3 in amino acids: CASSLAAKNYGYTF. CDR3 DNA: TGCGCCAGCAGCTTGGCCGCGAAAAACTATGGCTACACCTTC.

This chain uses TRBV4-1 with TRBJ2-7; 9 nucleotides match TRBD1. The V gene end was trimmed by 0 bases and the J gene end by 2 bases; junction bases not matched to a gene: 5. The CDR3 contains 16 residues. Germline CDR1 reads MGHRA; CDR2 reads YSYEKL. The CDR3 protein is CASSQESTGGPYEQYF. CDR3 nucleotide sequence: TGCGCCAGCAGCCAAGAGAGTACAGGGGGCCCCTACGAGCAGTACTTC.